This TCR beta chain was identified during a study of blood T cell repertoires in COVID-19. Study background: PBMCs, B-cell-depleted T cells, or T cells were the source of the cDNA or gDNA that made up the material.

Libraries were prepared by immunoSEQ multiplex PCR; TCRdb keeps only in-frame clonotypes and omits some of them. The sample lists 95,000 to 150,000 clones, about 90% occurring once. This CDR3 region has 13 residues. Losses at the gene ends were 5 bases for V and 5 bases for J; bases not matched to a gene: 5. Germline V gene data show CDR1 as LNHDA and CDR2 as SQIVND (reference sequence). The rearrangement links TRBV19 to TRBJ2-7, with 8 bases that match TRBD1. Sequenced: peripheral blood. The clonotype comes from a woman aged 45-60 years with active or convalescent COVID-19. The CDR3 DNA is TGTGCCAGTAGTCCCACGGACAGGGACGAGCAGTACTTC. Amino acid sequence: CASSPTDRDEQYF.